Following are 26 T cell receptor beta chains from one sample sequenced in a study of T cell responses to AZD1222 COVID-19 vaccine. The method was immunoSEQ multiplex PCR; TCRdb's version includes in-frame clones alone and lacks a portion of them. Here the sample spans some 130,000 clones, roughly 90% being singletons. The sample consisted of peripheral blood, taken on day 0 of AZD1222 vaccination. The receptors originated from an adult in good health.

This chain links TRBV28 with TRBJ1-2, with 8 bases that match TRBD1. V trimming: 4 bases; J trimming: 3 bases; junction bases outside the gene matches: 4. The germline V gene has CDR1 MDHEN and CDR2 SYDVKM. This CDR3 is 14 amino acids long. CDR3: CASSSGQGDYGYTF. The CDR3, as DNA: TGTGCCAGCAGTTCCGGACAGGGAGACTATGGCTACACCTTC.

J is TRBJ2-5 and V is TRBV14, with 7 bases identical to TRBD2. The CDR3 totals 15 residues. CDR1 SGHDN and CDR2 FVKESK come from the germline V gene. Trimming took 0 bases from V and 5 from J; bases not matched to a gene: 6. The CDR3 spells CASSQDPAGWETQYF. DNA for the CDR3: TGTGCCAGCAGCCAAGACCCAGCGGGATGGGAGACCCAGTACTTC.

V usage is TRBV5-8 and J usage is TRBJ2-6, with D possibly being TRBD2 (6 bases). The V end was cut by 5 bases, the J end by 1 base, with 13 bases between. The CDR3 consists of 16 residues. Germline CDR1 reads SGHTS; CDR2 reads YDEGEE. CDR3 DNA: TGTGCCAGCAGTCGCGGGGTGGGGTCTGGGGCCAACGTCCTGACTTTC. Translation: CASSRGVGSGANVLTF.

The chain is built from TRBV5-1 and TRBJ1-1, with 7 bases that match TRBD1. V lost 4 bases, J lost 5 bases, and 8 bases stayed unmatched. The CDR3 consists of 14 residues. CDR1 SGHRS and CDR2 YFSETQ come from the germline V gene. The CDR3: CASSPGTVITEAFF. The CDR3 DNA follows: TGCGCCAGCAGCCCCGGGACAGTAATAACTGAAGCTTTCTTT.

This chain joins TRBV9 and TRBJ2-7; TRBD1 matches 7 bases. The CDR3 runs to 16 residues. Trimming cost V 0 bases and J 1 base; bases outside gene matches: 7. Germline CDR1 and CDR2: SGDLS and YYNGEE. The CDR3 region has the DNA TGTGCCAGCAGCGTAGGAGGGGGCGCGTCATCCTACGAGCAGTACTTC. Protein sequence: CASSVGGGASSYEQYF.

The chain is built from TRBV5-1 and TRBJ2-1; 7 bases agree with TRBD2. The CDR3 has 15 amino acids. Trimming removed 3 bases from V and 5 bases from J; junction bases left unmatched: 8. Germline V lookup: CDR1 SGHRS, CDR2 YFSETQ. This chain's CDR3 is CASSWTLAGDNEQFF. Here the CDR3 DNA reads TGCGCCAGCAGCTGGACTTTAGCGGGTGACAATGAGCAGTTCTTC.

The gene calls are TRBV19 and TRBJ1-5, with 7 bases matching TRBD1. In germline, CDR1 is LNHDA, CDR2 SQIVND (reference sequence). This CDR3 is built from 16 residues. With V trimmed by 3 bases and J by 2 bases, 7 bases remained unmatched. Here the CDR3 reads CASSIYRGDGNQPQHF. The CDR3 coding sequence is TGTGCCAGTAGTATCTACAGGGGAGACGGCAATCAGCCCCAGCATTTT.

This clone was found a few times. The chain uses TRBV30 and TRBJ2-7; D is undetermined. The CDR3 sequence is 12 residues long. Germline CDR1 and CDR2: GTSNPN and SVGIG (reference sequence). V lost 4 bases and J 3 bases, leaving 10 bases between the germline ends. The CDR3: CAWKADGYEQYF. The CDR3 DNA reads TGTGCCTGGAAGGCGGATGGCTACGAGCAGTACTTC.

The chain joins TRBV5-1 to TRBJ2-7, with unresolved D. The CDR3 runs 13 residues. CDR1 and CDR2 from the germline V gene are SGHRS and YFSETQ. The ends were cut back, 3 bases at V and 2 bases at J, with 9 bases in the middle. The CDR3 nucleotides are TGCGCCAGCAGCTGGGAAGGTGCCTACGAGCAGTACTTC. It encodes CASSWEGAYEQYF.

This clone was seen once. This sequence joins TRBV4-1 and TRBJ1-5, with a tentative D call TRBD1 (5 bases). V gave up 1 base and J gave up 3 bases, with 10 bases separating them. Germline lookup yields CDR1 MGHRA and CDR2 YSYEKL. The CDR3 is made up of 15 amino acids. The CDR3 DNA reads as TGCGCCAGCAGCCAAGCGGGGGGAACCAATCAGCCCCAGCATTTT. It is translated as CASSQAGGTNQPQHF.

For the CDR3, the DNA is TGTGCCAGCAGGGGACCTGGAGCTATCGAGCAGTACTTC. Amino acids: CASRGPGAIEQYF. The chain combines TRBV6-5 with TRBJ2-7; D may be TRBD1 or TRBD2 (5 bases each). The CDR3 loop spans 13 amino acids. V gave up 6 bases and J gave up 6 bases, with 15 bases separating them. CDR1 is MNHEY, CDR2 SVGAGI, per germline.

The J gene is TRBJ2-7, the V gene TRBV28; D is uncertain. V lost 3 bases to trimming and J lost 4 bases, with 7 bases between them. Germline V gene data show CDR1 as MDHEN and CDR2 as SYDVKM. CDR3 length: 12 residues. The CDR3 DNA reads as TGTGCCAGCAGTTTCGCTGGGTACGAGCAGTACTTC. This translates into CASSFAGYEQYF.

The V and J genes are TRBV5-1 and TRBJ2-3; D is possibly TRBD2 (6 bases). Germline CDR1 SGHRS, CDR2 YFSETQ. This CDR3 is 20 amino acids long. The V and J ends lost 0 bases and 6 bases respectively, with 29 bases between them. CDR3 sequence: CASSLEIPGAGKDPMDTQYF. Here the CDR3 DNA reads TGCGCCAGCAGCTTGGAAATTCCCGGGGCGGGGAAGGACCCCATGGATACGCAGTATTTT. Drawing the rest from reference TRBV5-1 and TRBJ2-3, the complete variable domain is KAGVTQTPRYLIKTRGQQVTLSCSPISGHRSVSWYQQTPGQGLQFLFEYFSETQRNKGNFPGRFSGRQFSNSRSEMNVSTLELGDSALYLCASSLEIPGAGKDPMDTQYFGPGTRLTVL.

This clone was detected only once. The chain combines TRBV18 with TRBJ1-3; D perhaps matches TRBD1 (6 bases). Trimming cost V 3 bases and J 0 bases, with 15 bases left between them. Germline loops: CDR1 KGHSH, CDR2 LQKENI. This CDR3 region has 17 residues. The CDR3 nucleotides read TGTGCCAGCTCACCCCTCCCGACAGGCGACTCTGGAAACACCATATATTTT. Translated, it gives CASSPLPTGDSGNTIYF. The variable domain in full, completed from reference TRBV18 and TRBJ1-3, reads NAGVMQNPRHLVRRRGQEARLRCSPMKGHSHVYWYRQLPEEGLKFMVYLQKENIIDESGMPKERFSAEFPKEGPSILRIQQVVRGDSAAYFCASSPLPTGDSGNTIYFGEGSWLTVV.

The chain is built from TRBV6-5 and TRBJ2-1; D is unresolved. The CDR3 has 12 amino acids. The V and J ends lost 7 bases and 4 bases respectively, with 8 bases between them. Germline values: CDR1 MNHEY, CDR2 SVGAGI. The CDR3 DNA reads as TGTGCCAGCACCGACGCTTACAATGAGCAGTTCTTC. Translating gives CASTDAYNEQFF.

The chain has TRBV27 and TRBJ1-5; D gene unclear. This CDR3 has 14 residues. Germline lookup yields CDR1 MNHEY and CDR2 SMNVEV (reference sequence). V lost 1 base and J 8 bases, leaving 12 bases between the germline ends. In nucleotides, the CDR3 is TGTGCCAGCAGTTTATTCGACGGCCTTGAGCCCCAGCATTTT. Amino acids: CASSLFDGLEPQHF.

The chain combines TRBV2 with TRBJ1-2; a possible D gene is TRBD1 (5 bases). This CDR3 has 15 amino acids. Germline CDR1 reads SNHLY; CDR2 reads FYNNEI. V was shortened by 4 bases and J by 8 bases, with 20 bases between the two germline ends. The CDR3 nucleotides are TGTGCCAGCAGTGCCCTAAGAGGGGCCGCTATGGGCTACACCTTC. This sequence encodes CASSALRGAAMGYTF.

This clone was seen once. The chain links TRBV6-6 to TRBJ1-2; perhaps TRBD1 as D (5 bases). CDR3 length: 18 residues. CDR1 and CDR2 (germline): MNHNY, SVGAGI (reference sequence). Deletions cut 5 bases from V and 3 bases from J, with 25 bases between. DNA for the CDR3: TGTGCCAGCAGTCTTTCCGGGACCCCCCCGGAAGGATACTATGGCTACACCTTC. Translating gives CASSLSGTPPEGYYGYTF.

The chain carries TRBV29-1 and TRBJ2-1; 12 bases align to TRBD2. This CDR3 has 15 residues. Germline V lookup: CDR1 SQVTM, CDR2 ANQGSEA. V lost 4 bases, J lost 10 bases, and 11 bases stayed unmatched. CDR3 nucleotides: TGCAGCGTTGGAGTACCGGGACTAGCGGGTCGAGAGCAGTTCTTC. Protein sequence: CSVGVPGLAGREQFF.

This chain joins TRBV14 and TRBJ1-2; D is undetermined. V was shortened by 6 bases and J by 4 bases, with 9 bases between the two germline ends. Germline lookup yields CDR1 SGHDN and CDR2 FVKESK. CDR3 length: 12 amino acids. The CDR3 sequence: CASSPEGYGYTF. CDR3 bases: TGTGCCAGCAGTCCCGAAGGCTATGGCTACACCTTC.

V gene TRBV7-8 combines with J gene TRBJ2-1; D gene unclear. CDR3 length: 14 residues. The ends were cut back, 2 bases at V and 5 bases at J, with 10 bases in the middle. CDR1 and CDR2 from the germline V gene are SGHVS and FQNEAQ. The CDR3 spells CASSLYFTNNEQFF. Here the CDR3 DNA reads TGTGCCAGCAGCTTATATTTTACGAACAATGAGCAGTTCTTC.

Written as DNA, the CDR3 is TGTGCAAGTCGGGAAAGCGGGAGGAGCTCCTACAATGAGCAGTTCTTC. Protein: CASRESGRSSYNEQFF. The rearrangement joins TRBV12-2 to TRBJ2-1; the table's D call, TRBD2, was not checked against the DNA. TRBV12-2 is a recognized pseudogene. The CDR3 is 16 residues long.

The rearrangement joins TRBV9 to TRBJ1-2; TRBD1 matches at 7 bases. Per the germline V gene, CDR1 is SGDLS and CDR2 is YYNGEE. There are 18 residues in the CDR3. V shed 0 bases, J shed 3 bases, and the junction held 14 bases outside the gene matches. The CDR3 region is CASSVAKYGGQSDYGYTF. CDR3 nucleotide sequence: TGTGCCAGCAGCGTAGCTAAGTACGGGGGACAGAGCGACTATGGCTACACCTTC.

The chain combines TRBV14 with TRBJ2-7; TRBD2 agrees at 10 bases. There are 17 residues in the CDR3. The J segment lost 4 bases and the V segment lost 3 bases, leaving 12 bases of the junction unmatched. The germline gives CDR1 SGHDN, CDR2 FVKESK. Here the CDR3 DNA reads TGTGCCAGCAGCCAGGGGTACGAGCGGGAGGGCCTGTACGAGCAGTACTTC. Translating it yields CASSQGYEREGLYEQYF.

J is TRBJ1-3 and V is TRBV9; 7 bases map to TRBD1. The trim removed 3 bases at V and 2 bases at J, leaving 8 bases unmatched. The CDR3 length is 16 residues. Germline V gene sequence: CDR1 SGDLS, CDR2 YYNGEE. Written as DNA, the CDR3 is TGTGCCAGCAGCGACAGAGCAGGGGGGGCTGGAAACACCATATATTTT. As protein: CASSDRAGGAGNTIYF.

The chain employs TRBV2 and TRBJ1-1; D remains unclear. CDR3 length: 15 amino acids. Trimming left V 2 bases short and J 0 bases short, with 10 bases between. Looked up from germline, CDR1 is SNHLY and CDR2 is FYNNEI. The CDR3 nucleotides are TGTGCCAGCAGTGAAAGGTTACAGCTGAACACTGAAGCTTTCTTT. It translates to CASSERLQLNTEAFF.